The clone carrying this T cell receptor beta chain is categorized as medium-sized (0.01 to 0.1%). Its antigen is not identified. These data belong to a study of spatial heterogeneity in lung cancer. Study overall: Among detected sequences, beta-chain ones consistently exceeded alpha-chain ones in number.

Findings of the study overall: Tumoral mutation counts were tracked by counts of expanded intratumoral alpha and beta TCRs.

The CDR3 runs to 14 residues. Germline V gene lookup returns CDR1 DFQATT and CDR2 SNEGSKA (reference sequence). Trimming left V 3 bases short and J 8 bases short, with 16 bases between. Time point of the sample: sample taken at primary tumor resection. TCRdb reprocessed the 5' RACE reads via MiXCR and lists one record per CDR3 protein. The sample holds about 16,000 distinct CDR3 sequences, nearly 7% seen once. The genes are TRBV20-1 and TRBJ1-4; perhaps TRBD1 as D (5 bases). The material was lung tumor tissue, obtained at surgery. The sequence was collected from a female donor with early-stage non-small cell lung cancer. In DNA form, the CDR3 reads TGCAGTGCTAGGGAAGGCGGGGGGTACGAAAAACTGTTTTTT. Translated: CSAREGGGYEKLFF.